Each of the 18 T cell receptor beta chains below was sequenced from the same sample in a study of long-term antiretroviral therapy in people with HIV. The libraries were made with immunoSEQ v3.0 at survey level. The assay was immunoSEQ multiplex PCR, and TCRdb's table has in-frame clones only and misses some. The table records over 35,000 clones, less than 85% of them present only once. Sample: unsorted PBMCs, taken 3.4 years after starting antiretroviral therapy. Receptor source: a man under 40 with HIV.

The CDR3 reads CASSFGTGGTYEQYF. DNA for the CDR3: TGTGCCAGCAGCTTTGGGACAGGGGGCACCTACGAGCAGTACTTC. The chain uses TRBV11-2 and TRBJ2-7, with 12 bases lining up with TRBD1. The CDR3 sequence is 15 residues long. Per germline, CDR1 SGHAT and CDR2 FQNNGV. The V segment lost 3 bases and the J segment 2 bases; nucleotides outside the gene matches: 2. Complete variable domain (other parts from reference TRBV11-2 and TRBJ2-7): EAGVAQSPRYKIIEKRQSVAFWCNPISGHATLYWYQQILGQGPKLLIQFQNNGVVDDSQLPKDRFSAERLKGVDSTLKIQPAKLEDSAVYLCASSFGTGGTYEQYFGPGTRLTVT.

This clone is a singleton in its sample. The genes are TRBV25-1 and TRBJ2-1; 11 bases agree with TRBD2. V gave up 5 bases and J gave up 5 bases; unmatched junction bases: 14. This CDR3 region has 18 residues. In germline, CDR1 is MGHDK, CDR2 SYGVNS. CDR3 amino acids: CASSKDSPGLAVHNEQFF. DNA of the CDR3: TGTGCCAGCAGTAAGGACAGTCCGGGACTAGCGGTCCACAATGAGCAGTTCTTC.

The V and J genes are TRBV28 and TRBJ1-4; 8 bases are a match to TRBD1. Germline V gene lookup returns CDR1 MDHEN and CDR2 SYDVKM. This CDR3 contains 17 residues. V dropped 4 bases and J dropped 2; count of bases not matched to a gene: 9. The CDR3 sequence is CASSSRFRTGTNEKLFF. DNA of the CDR3: TGTGCCAGCAGTTCAAGATTTAGGACAGGGACTAATGAAAAACTGTTTTTT.

The chain links TRBV6-1 to TRBJ2-1, with D unresolved. Trimming shortened V by 8 bases and J by 2 bases, and 13 bases separated the two germline ends. The CDR3 sequence is 14 residues long. Germline V lookup: CDR1 MNHNS, CDR2 SASEGT. CDR3 sequence reads: CASRESGTYNEQFF. The CDR3 DNA follows: TGTGCCAGCCGAGAATCCGGCACCTACAATGAGCAGTTCTTC.

The CDR3 coding sequence is TGTGCCAGCAGCGTAGAGGAACAGGCGGGTACAGATACGCAGTATTTT. Translated: CASSVEEQAGTDTQYF. The chain recombines TRBV9 with TRBJ2-3; D is tentatively TRBD1 or TRBD2 (5 bases each). V lost 0 bases and J 3 bases, leaving 14 bases between the germline ends. The CDR3 contains 16 residues. Germline V gene data show CDR1 as SGDLS and CDR2 as YYNGEE.

J is TRBJ2-1 and V is TRBV20-1; D unresolved. The germline V gene has CDR1 DFQATT and CDR2 SNEGSKA (reference sequence). CDR3 length equals 11 residues. Trimming took off 1 base at V and 8 bases at J, with 6 bases between the two ends. CDR3 coding DNA: TGCAGTGCTAGAGTGAGGCATGAGCAGTTCTTC. This translates into CSARVRHEQFF.

To note about this clone: Mismatch with germline at one junction end may stem from a read error. CDR3: CASALENNQPQHF. In nucleotides, the CDR3 is TGCGCCAGCGCCTTGGAGAACAATCAACCCCAGCATTTT. This chain links TRBV5-1 with TRBJ1-5; D is ambiguous. The CDR3 has 13 amino acids. Germline loops: CDR1 SGHRS, CDR2 YFSETQ.

The V call is TRBV18, the J call TRBJ2-7; D is possibly TRBD2 (5 bases). V was shortened by 1 base and J by 7 bases, with 11 bases between the two germline ends. There are 13 residues in the CDR3. Per germline, CDR1 KGHSH and CDR2 LQKENI. In DNA form, the CDR3 reads TGTGCCAGCTCACCACGGGAGATGGGAGAGCAGTACTTC. Translating it yields CASSPREMGEQYF.

The gene calls are TRBV28 and TRBJ2-7, with D perhaps being TRBD1 or TRBD2 (5 bases each). The CDR3 has 17 amino acids. With 6 bases removed from V and 3 bases from J, the gap between germline ends came to 24 bases. Germline V CDR1 and CDR2: MDHEN, SYDVKM. The CDR3 reads CASSRGPILQQVYEQYF. The CDR3 DNA sequence: TGTGCCAGCAGCCGAGGGCCAATCCTACAACAGGTCTACGAGCAGTACTTC. Based on the CDR3 plus reference TRBV28 and TRBJ2-7, the full variable domain is DVKVTQSSRYLVKRTGEKVFLECVQDMDHENMFWYRQDPGLGLRLIYFSYDVKMKEKGDIPEGYSVSREKKERFSLILESASTNQTSMYLCASSRGPILQQVYEQYFGPGTRLTVT.

The V gene is TRBV7-9, the J gene TRBJ1-2; 8 nucleotides align to TRBD1. This CDR3 has 14 residues. CDR1 and CDR2 from the germline V gene are SEHNR and FQNEAQ (reference sequence). J was trimmed by 6 bases and V by 5 bases; bases with no gene match: 8. CDR3 sequence reads: CASSPADRAHGYTF. The CDR3 DNA reads TGTGCCAGCAGCCCCGCGGACAGGGCCCATGGCTACACCTTC.

V gene TRBV19 combines with J gene TRBJ1-5; D is perhaps TRBD1 (6 bases). Per the germline V gene, CDR1 is LNHDA and CDR2 is SQIVND (reference sequence). V was trimmed by 4 bases and J by 5 bases, leaving 9 bases between them. This CDR3 is built from 13 residues. In nucleotides, the CDR3 is TGTGCCAGTAGTAGAAACAGGGATCAGCCCCAGCATTTT. It is translated as CASSRNRDQPQHF.

The chain employs TRBV7-2 and TRBJ1-5; 11 bases line up with TRBD1. The CDR3 is made up of 15 amino acids. Germline lookup yields CDR1 SGHTA and CDR2 FQGNSA. V dropped 5 bases and J dropped 3; count of bases not matched to a gene: 3. The CDR3 loop is CASSTGQGVNQPQHF. CDR3 bases: TGTGCCAGCAGCACGGGACAGGGGGTCAATCAGCCCCAGCATTTT.

This clone has just a few counts. In DNA form, the CDR3 reads TGTGCCAGCAGCCCTAGTAGAGGGGCCCCCTACGAGCAGTACTTC. Translation: CASSPSRGAPYEQYF. The chain combines TRBV6-5 with TRBJ2-7; D tentatively reads TRBD1 or TRBD2 (5 bases each). CDR1 is MNHEY, CDR2 SVGAGI, per germline. Trimming cost V 6 bases and J 2 bases, with 17 bases left between them. The CDR3 extends over 15 amino acids.

The chain combines TRBV28 with TRBJ1-5; D gene ambiguous. This CDR3 region has 18 residues. Germline V gives CDR1 MDHEN, CDR2 SYDVKM. The ends were cut back, 8 bases at V and 0 bases at J, with 23 bases in the middle. The CDR3 region is CASGNTGRDFYSNQPQHF. CDR3 DNA sequence: TGTGCCAGCGGTAATACGGGCAGAGATTTTTATAGCAATCAGCCCCAGCATTTT.

V gene TRBV19 combines with J gene TRBJ2-7, with TRBD1 matching over 8 bases. Germline CDR1 LNHDA, CDR2 SQIVND (reference sequence). CDR3 length: 13 amino acids. The ends lost 6 bases at V and 3 bases at J; junction bases unmatched: 4. Written as DNA, the CDR3 is TGTGCCAGTAGGGACAGGGATGGCTACGAGCAGTACTTC. This sequence encodes CASRDRDGYEQYF. Full variable domain (remainder filled in from reference TRBV19 and TRBJ2-7): DGGITQSPKYLFRKEGQNVTLSCEQNLNHDAMYWYRQDPGQGLRLIYYSQIVNDFQKGDIAEGYSVSREKKESFPLTVTSAQKNPTAFYLCASRDRDGYEQYFGPGTRLTVT.

This rearrangement joins TRBV25-1 to TRBJ2-1; 10 positions match TRBD1. Germline V CDR1 and CDR2: MGHDK, SYGVNS. V shed 9 bases and J 0 bases; nucleotides not matched to a gene: 5. This CDR3 is built from 15 residues. The CDR3 nucleotides are TGTGCCAGGCGCCGGGACAGGGGCTCCTACAATGAGCAGTTCTTC. Protein product: CARRRDRGSYNEQFF.

The CDR3 is CASTPGQGVTEAFF. The CDR3 bases are TGTGCCAGCACCCCGGGACAGGGAGTCACTGAAGCTTTCTTT. This sequence joins TRBV6-5 and TRBJ1-1, with TRBD1 identical over 9 bases. CDR3 size: 14 residues. After removal of 7 bases from V and 4 bases from J, the junction contained 7 bases not matched to a gene. The germline V gene has CDR1 MNHEY and CDR2 SVGAGI.

As DNA, the CDR3 is TGTGCCAGCAGCCCTATAGGGGGGTTCACAGATACGCAGTATTTT. This sequence encodes CASSPIGGFTDTQYF. This chain joins TRBV7-9 and TRBJ2-3; either TRBD1 or TRBD2 may supply D (6 bases each). V lost 5 bases and J 2 bases, leaving 14 bases between the germline ends. CDR1 and CDR2 from the germline V gene are SEHNR and FQNEAQ (reference sequence). The CDR3 length is 15 residues.